This T cell receptor beta chain was profiled in a study of cytomegalovirus exposure and HLA in healthy donors. Amplification used 60 Vbeta primers and 13 Jbeta primers. The data were produced by immunoSEQ multiplex PCR, yet TCRdb's version contains in-frame clones alone and is incomplete. The data hold fewer than 120,000 clones, with approximately 84% observed a single time. Study findings and constraints: Sequencing had likely introduced a cluster of highly shared sequence variants as an artifact.

The CDR3 is made up of 14 amino acids. CDR1 is SEHNR and CDR2 is FQNEAQ in the germline V gene (reference sequence). V lost 1 base and J lost 6, with 7 bases in between. Concerning this clone itself: Its antigen remains unidentified.

The source of this sequence is a man aged 35 to 55 in good health and CMV-seronegative. J is TRBJ1-6 and V is TRBV7-9; no reliable D call. Sequenced input: PBMCs. CDR3 sequence (DNA): TGTGCCAGCAGCTTAGATGACATTAATTCACCCCTCCACTTT. Residues: CASSLDDINSPLHF.